This section outlines one TCR beta chain sequence together with its context. Its cognate antigen is unknown. The sample is drawn from a study of shared clonotypes between healthy human individuals. In the study overall: Each donor contributed plates that comprised three CD4 naive, three CD4 memory, two CD8 naive and one CD8 memory. Study results and caveats: Clonotype sharing among donors, it was expected, would be affected by sequencing depth. Between a handful of donors, naive CD4 clonotypes were shared at a level of approximately 5%.

There are 14 residues in the CDR3. Germline V gene lookup returns CDR1 SGHRS and CDR2 YFSETQ. The V and J ends lost 0 bases and 5 bases, in that order; junction bases with no gene match: 4. The sorted-subset replicate PCRs were given roughly 190 ng DNA, which is tens of thousands of T cell genomes. Profiling relied on immunoSEQ multiplex PCR, and the TCRdb table lists in-frame clones only, not all of them. The repertoire consists of 2 million to 2.5 million clones, with over 85% occurring once and the leading ten covering 0.39%. The receptor was isolated from a man aged 18 to 35 in good health. Some clones in this sample may be carry-over from other donors' samples. The V call is TRBV5-1, the J call TRBJ1-2; 7 nucleotides align to TRBD1. The sequencing input was naive CD4+ T cells from PBMCs. Subset: CD45RA+ positively selected. Here the CDR3 reads CASSLATGEYGYTF. DNA for the CDR3: TGCGCCAGCAGCTTGGCTACAGGGGAATATGGCTACACCTTC. The entire variable domain, with the rest obtained from reference TRBV5-1 and TRBJ1-2, is as follows: KAGVTQTPRYLIKTRGQQVTLSCSPISGHRSVSWYQQTPGQGLQFLFEYFSETQRNKGNFPGRFSGRQFSNSRSEMNVSTLELGDSALYLCASSLATGEYGYTFGSGTRLTVV.